The 5 T cell receptor beta chains below come from one sample, sequenced in a study of blood T cell repertoires in COVID-19. Data came from immunoSEQ multiplex PCR; TCRdb stores just in-frame clones and leaves some out. The sample shows about 150,000 clones, around nine tenths of them seen only once. Sequencing was carried out using PBMCs or T cells enriched from blood (not recorded which). These TCRs come from a woman in her forties or fifties who had recovered from COVID-19.

The V and J genes are TRBV9 and TRBJ1-1; D gene uncertain. The CDR3 is 13 residues long. CDR1 and CDR2 from the germline V gene are SGDLS and YYNGEE. V shed 0 bases and J shed 7 bases, with 10 bases lying between them. The chain's CDR3 is CASSVASESEAFF. In nucleotides, the CDR3 is TGTGCCAGCAGCGTAGCTTCGGAGAGTGAAGCTTTCTTT.

The chain uses TRBV11-1 and TRBJ2-5, with 11 bases identical to TRBD2. Germline V gene data show CDR1 as SGHAT and CDR2 as FQDESV (reference sequence). After removal of 1 base from V and 5 bases from J, the junction contained 3 bases not matched to a gene. The CDR3 runs 15 residues. The CDR3 bases are TGTGCCAGCAGCTTAGAGGCTAGCGGGAGGGAGACCCAGTACTTC. Translated, it gives CASSLEASGRETQYF.

The J gene is TRBJ2-5, the V gene TRBV5-1; 14 positions agree with TRBD2. The V segment lost 4 bases and the J segment 1 base; nucleotides outside the gene matches: 6. The CDR3 runs 17 residues. In germline, CDR1 is SGHRS, CDR2 YFSETQ. CDR3 loop: CASSPGLAGGLQETQYF. DNA for the CDR3: TGCGCCAGCAGCCCCGGACTAGCGGGGGGCCTCCAAGAGACCCAGTACTTC.

V is TRBV5-6 and J is TRBJ2-3; TRBD2 matches 11 bases. The CDR3 contains 16 residues. V trimming: 3 bases; J trimming: 2 bases; junction bases outside the gene matches: 5. The germline gives CDR1 SGHDT, CDR2 YYEEEE. The CDR3: CASSSPLAGVTDTQYF. In nucleotides, the CDR3 is TGTGCCAGCAGCTCCCCACTAGCGGGGGTCACAGATACGCAGTATTTT.

The chain has TRBV9 and TRBJ2-3, with TRBD2 matching over 11 bases. Germline V gives CDR1 SGDLS, CDR2 YYNGEE. The CDR3 sequence is 17 residues long. Trimming removed 0 bases from V and 0 bases from J; junction bases left unmatched: 3. CDR3 residues: CASSVATSGGSTDTQYF. Written as DNA, the CDR3 is TGTGCCAGCAGCGTAGCAACTAGCGGGGGTAGCACAGATACGCAGTATTTT. Based on the CDR3 plus reference TRBV9 and TRBJ2-3, the full variable domain is DSGVTQTPKHLITATGQRVTLRCSPRSGDLSVYWYQQSLDQGLQFLIQYYNGEERAKGNILERFSAQQFPDLHSELNLSSLELGDSALYFCASSVATSGGSTDTQYFGPGTRLTVL.